A selection of T cell receptor beta chains follows, all from one sample in a study of T cells in Graves' hyperthyroidism and ophthalmopathy. TCRdb re-analysed the multiplex PCR reads in MiXCR, keeping a single row per CDR3 protein. Among roughly 290,000 distinct CDR3 sequences, 15% to 20% were seen once, and the ten largest hold about 50%. Sequencing was done on a sample of blood. Source of these receptors: a woman in her sixties with Graves' ophthalmopathy. CDR3s include the opening cysteine and the closing phenylalanine or tryptophan.

j_gene: TRBJ1-4; v_gene: TRBV7-8; CDR3aa: CASSSDMLGRGEKLFF
j_gene: TRBJ2-7; v_gene: TRBV20-1; CDR3aa: CSARERGWREGQYF
j_gene: TRBJ1-2; v_gene: TRBV7-2; CDR3aa: CASSLGSSVNYGYTF
j_gene: TRBJ1-6; v_gene: TRBV28; CDR3aa: CASSLQGTGNWSPLHF
j_gene: TRBJ1-1; v_gene: TRBV20-1; CDR3aa: CSARLHTEAFF
j_gene: TRBJ2-5; v_gene: TRBV12-3/TRBV12-4; CDR3aa: CASSYRGIQETQYF
j_gene: TRBJ2-7; v_gene: TRBV4-2; CDR3aa: CASGPGTQYEQYF
j_gene: TRBJ2-5; v_gene: TRBV6-2/TRBV6-3; CDR3aa: CASSYFGGAQETQYF
j_gene: TRBJ1-3; v_gene: TRBV2; CDR3aa: CASSPGGFSGNTIYF
j_gene: TRBJ2-1; v_gene: TRBV7-8; CDR3aa: CASSSDAYNEQFF
j_gene: TRBJ2-7; v_gene: TRBV6-2/TRBV6-3; CDR3aa: CASSSQGTGDSYEQYF
j_gene: TRBJ2-7; v_gene: TRBV12-5; CDR3aa: CASGLVVGGGVEQYF
j_gene: TRBJ1-5; v_gene: TRBV7-2; CDR3aa: CASSPGKNQPQHF
j_gene: TRBJ2-2; v_gene: TRBV27; CDR3aa: CASSFQIRARELFF